The clone carrying this T cell receptor beta chain was observed a handful of times. The antigen remains undetermined. The junction had 12 bases not matched to a gene; V was cut back by 3 bases and J by 1 base. This CDR3 is built from 18 residues. Germline loops: CDR1 MNHEY, CDR2 SMNVEV (reference sequence). This entry belongs to a study of cytomegalovirus exposure and HLA in healthy donors. Study overall: Early released data comprised about 84 million unique TCRs from HLA-typed donors. Overall study results and limits: The authors later found HLA-associated TCR beta chains more clonally expanded than equally common others.

This PCR relied on a set of 60 Vbeta primers and 13 Jbeta primers. Sequenced by immunoSEQ multiplex PCR; TCRdb stores in-frame clones only, minus some. Seen here are about 130,000 clones, roughly 69% observed once, and the top ten hold around 2.6%. This TCR derives from a human donor in good health. V gene TRBV27 combines with J gene TRBJ2-5, with 9 bases matching TRBD2. The sample consisted of PBMCs. CDR3 sequence reads: CASSFGASGKGRQETQYF. CDR3 DNA: TGTGCCAGCAGTTTTGGGGCTAGCGGGAAAGGTCGCCAAGAGACCCAGTACTTC.